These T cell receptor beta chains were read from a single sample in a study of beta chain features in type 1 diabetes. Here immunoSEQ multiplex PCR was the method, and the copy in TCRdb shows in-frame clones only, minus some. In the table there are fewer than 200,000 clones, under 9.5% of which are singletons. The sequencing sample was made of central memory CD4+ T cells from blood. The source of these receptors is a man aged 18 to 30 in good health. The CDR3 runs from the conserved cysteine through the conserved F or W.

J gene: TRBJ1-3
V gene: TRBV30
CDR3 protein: CAWRRQGISGNTIYF

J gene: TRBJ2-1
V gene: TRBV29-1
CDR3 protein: CSVESGTGIEQFF

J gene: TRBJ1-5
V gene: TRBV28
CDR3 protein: CASSSQFLQPQHF

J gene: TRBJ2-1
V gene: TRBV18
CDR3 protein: CASSQREGSYNEQFF

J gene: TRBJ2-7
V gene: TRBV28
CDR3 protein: CASSAGVREQYF

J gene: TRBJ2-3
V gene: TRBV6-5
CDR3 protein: CASNRQGGPDTQYF

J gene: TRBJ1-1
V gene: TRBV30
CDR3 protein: CAWSLSGEAFF

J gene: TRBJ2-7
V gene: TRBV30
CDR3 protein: CAWSVRGAHEQYF

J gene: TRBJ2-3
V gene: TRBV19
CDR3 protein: CASSPGPSGGAADTQYF

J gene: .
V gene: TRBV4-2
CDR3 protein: CASSRDGNYEQYF

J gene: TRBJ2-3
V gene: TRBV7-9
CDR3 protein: CASSKQGSGTDTQYF

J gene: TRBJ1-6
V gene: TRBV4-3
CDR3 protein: CASSQDRQGSSPLHF

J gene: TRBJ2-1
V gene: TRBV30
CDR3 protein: CAWSPYRGEEFF

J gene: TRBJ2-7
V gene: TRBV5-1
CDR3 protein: CASRTGTGTYEQYF

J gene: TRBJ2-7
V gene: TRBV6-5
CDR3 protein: CASSTWDRAYEQYF

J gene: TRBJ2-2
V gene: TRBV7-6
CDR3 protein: CASSLASGANTGELFF

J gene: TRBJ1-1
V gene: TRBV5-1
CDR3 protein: CASSGGSGTEAFF

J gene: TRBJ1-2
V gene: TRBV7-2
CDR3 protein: CASSLGSGRGYGYTF

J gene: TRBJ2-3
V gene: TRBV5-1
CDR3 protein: CASSSRQGGTDTQYF

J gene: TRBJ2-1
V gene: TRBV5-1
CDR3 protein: CASSLAGTLAGGYNEQFF

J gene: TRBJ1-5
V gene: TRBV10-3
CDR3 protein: CAITGSYEQPQHF

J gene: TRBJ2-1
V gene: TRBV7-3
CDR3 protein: CASSLRLAGVMEQFF

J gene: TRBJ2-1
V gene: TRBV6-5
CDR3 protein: CATLSGIGVYNEQFF

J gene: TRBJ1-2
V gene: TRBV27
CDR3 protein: CASNSPGQGAGGYTF

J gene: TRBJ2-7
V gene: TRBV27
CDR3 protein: CASSDRLAGDLTRQYF

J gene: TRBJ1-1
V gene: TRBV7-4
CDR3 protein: CASSLEGVNTEAFF

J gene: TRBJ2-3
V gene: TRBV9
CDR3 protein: CASSVGGSGTQYF

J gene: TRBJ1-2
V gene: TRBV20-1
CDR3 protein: CSTLGGVGYTF

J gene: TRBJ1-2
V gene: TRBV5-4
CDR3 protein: CASSFGRAANYGYTF

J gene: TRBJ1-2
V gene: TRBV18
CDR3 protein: CASSSAANYGYTF

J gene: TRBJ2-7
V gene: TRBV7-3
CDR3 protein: CASSFTGVGEQYF

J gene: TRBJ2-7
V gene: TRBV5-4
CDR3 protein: CASSLRLADSYEQYF

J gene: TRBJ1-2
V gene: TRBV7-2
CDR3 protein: CATADRGLRGGYTF

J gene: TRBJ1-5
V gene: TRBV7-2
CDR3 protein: CASSSAGPYQPQHF

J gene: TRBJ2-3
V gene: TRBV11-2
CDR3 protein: CASSPGLETAQYF

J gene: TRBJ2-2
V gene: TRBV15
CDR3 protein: CATSRDQGVNTGELFF

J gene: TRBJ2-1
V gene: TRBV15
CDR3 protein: CATSPDYVVHNEQFF